What follows are 15 T cell receptor beta chains derived from one specimen sequenced in a study of blood T cell repertoires in COVID-19. Sequencing used immunoSEQ multiplex PCR; TCRdb keeps in-frame clones, though not all of them. The top ten hold 8% to 9.5% of the sample, which has some 490,000 clones, around 85% seen once. The sample taken for sequencing was PBMCs or T cells enriched from blood (not recorded which). The receptor source for this set is a woman aged 60 to 75 who had recovered from COVID-19.

The CDR3 reads CASSSLREGDNEQFF. CDR3 nucleotides: TGTGCCAGCAGTTCCTTGAGGGAAGGAGACAATGAGCAGTTCTTC. The J gene is TRBJ2-1, the V gene TRBV5-5, with D perhaps TRBD2 (5 bases). The V and J ends lost 5 bases and 5 bases respectively, with 17 bases between them. The CDR3 runs to 15 residues. CDR1 and CDR2 from the germline V gene are SGHKS and YYEKEE (reference sequence).

CDR3 sequence reads: CASTWTSGGADTQYF. For the CDR3, the DNA is TGTGCCAGCACGTGGACTAGCGGGGGGGCAGATACGCAGTATTTT. This chain connects TRBV2 to TRBJ2-3; TRBD2 matches at 15 bases. Looked up from germline, CDR1 is SNHLY and CDR2 is FYNNEI. V shed 7 bases, J shed 4 bases, and the junction held 3 bases outside the gene matches. The length of the CDR3 is 15 residues.

This chain uses TRBV18 with TRBJ2-6, with 10 bases aligning to TRBD1. Per the germline V gene, CDR1 is KGHSH and CDR2 is LQKENI. Trimming cost V 2 bases and J 3 bases; bases outside gene matches: 7. This CDR3 has 18 amino acids. The CDR3 sequence is CASSPIAGQGYGANVLTF. The DNA of the CDR3 is TGTGCCAGCTCACCAATTGCGGGACAGGGGTATGGGGCCAACGTCCTGACTTTC. Based on the CDR3 plus reference TRBV18 and TRBJ2-6, the full variable domain is NAGVMQNPRHLVRRRGQEARLRCSPMKGHSHVYWYRQLPEEGLKFMVYLQKENIIDESGMPKERFSAEFPKEGPSILRIQQVVRGDSAAYFCASSPIAGQGYGANVLTFGAGSRLTVL.

The CDR3 protein is CSVEQNYEQYF. The CDR3 nucleotides read TGCAGCGTTGAACAGAACTACGAGCAGTACTTC. The gene calls are TRBV29-1 and TRBJ2-7; D remains ambiguous. The V end lost 2 bases, the J end lost 3 bases, and 5 bases lay between the germline ends. This CDR3 region has 11 residues. CDR1 and CDR2 (germline): SQVTM, ANQGSEA.

The chain carries TRBV7-2 and TRBJ2-2; 13 bases agree with TRBD2. This CDR3 spans 16 amino acids. Per germline, CDR1 SGHTA and CDR2 FQGNSA. Trimming at V came to 5 bases and at J to 3 bases, leaving 3 bases not matched to a gene. DNA of the CDR3: TGTGCCAGCAGCCTGACTAGCGGGGGGTACACCGGGGAGCTGTTTTTT. Protein product: CASSLTSGGYTGELFF.

Details on this clone: This sample includes further DNA sequences coding for the same CDR3. V is TRBV5-1 and J is TRBJ2-2, with a weak D call TRBD1 (5 bases). The V gene's germline CDR1 is SGHRS and CDR2 YFSETQ. This CDR3 is built from 14 residues. V was pared by 3 bases and J by 2 bases, with 8 bases between. CDR3 loop: CASSSQGNTGELFF. The CDR3 bases are TGCGCCAGCAGCTCCCAGGGTAACACCGGGGAGCTGTTTTTT.

The gene calls are TRBV6-5 and TRBJ1-5, with 7 bases lining up with TRBD1. Germline V CDR1 and CDR2: MNHEY, SVGAGI. The CDR3 length is 13 residues. After removal of 6 bases from V and 6 bases from J, the junction contained 5 bases not matched to a gene. The CDR3 loop reads CASSSTGSQPQHF. CDR3 bases: TGTGCCAGCAGCTCGACAGGGAGTCAGCCCCAGCATTTT.

The V call is TRBV2, the J call TRBJ1-5, with D possibly matching TRBD1 (5 bases). The CDR3 loop spans 17 amino acids. Germline values: CDR1 SNHLY, CDR2 FYNNEI. V was trimmed by 2 bases and J by 4 bases, leaving 18 bases between them. DNA for the CDR3: TGTGCCAGCAGTGAAAGAACACTGACAGCTATTAATCAGCCCCAGCATTTT. It encodes CASSERTLTAINQPQHF.

The chain has TRBV18 and TRBJ2-7, with D possibly TRBD1 on 5 matching bases. This CDR3 spans 13 amino acids. Germline loops: CDR1 KGHSH, CDR2 LQKENI. V was cut by 6 bases and J by 2 bases, with 11 bases left in between. CDR3 sequence reads: CASSPTVPYEQYF. In DNA, the CDR3 is TGTGCCAGCTCGCCGACAGTTCCCTACGAGCAGTACTTC.

V and J are TRBV7-2 and TRBJ2-7; 8 nucleotides align to TRBD2. J gave up 4 bases and V 3 bases, and 5 bases lay outside the gene matches. The CDR3 totals 14 residues. Germline values: CDR1 SGHTA, CDR2 FQGNSA. The CDR3, as DNA: TGTGCCAGCAGCTTCCTCGGGGGGGAATACGAGCAGTACTTC. Its translation: CASSFLGGEYEQYF.

The chain employs TRBV30 and TRBJ1-2, with 8 bases matching TRBD1. Germline V gene sequence: CDR1 GTSNPN, CDR2 SVGIG (reference sequence). This CDR3 region has 15 residues. With V trimmed by 1 base and J by 3 bases, 7 bases remained unmatched. The CDR3 loop reads CAWSDLDRDDYGYTF. The CDR3 DNA sequence: TGTGCCTGGAGTGACCTGGACAGGGACGACTATGGCTACACCTTC.

The chain is built from TRBV25-1 and TRBJ1-2; D is unclear. Trimming removed 3 bases at V and 4 bases at J, with 9 bases between. CDR3 length: 13 residues. Germline V gives CDR1 MGHDK, CDR2 SYGVNS. The CDR3 DNA follows: TGTGCCAGCAGTGAGGTATTGAGCTATGGCTACACCTTC. Its protein product is CASSEVLSYGYTF.

The CDR3 bases are TGTGCCAGCAGCTTGGCGGGACAGTCCTACGAGCAGTACTTC. Amino acids: CASSLAGQSYEQYF. The rearrangement joins TRBV5-5 to TRBJ2-7; TRBD1 matches 7 bases. The CDR3 consists of 14 residues. Germline V gene data show CDR1 as SGHKS and CDR2 as YYEKEE (reference sequence). The J segment lost 1 base and the V segment lost 0 bases, leaving 1 base of the junction unmatched.

This clone occurred a few times. The same CDR3 also results from other DNA sequences found in this sample. The gene calls are TRBV5-1 and TRBJ1-3; no definite D call. Germline CDR1 SGHRS, CDR2 YFSETQ. This CDR3 has 15 amino acids. V lost 0 bases, J lost 0 bases, and 7 bases lay in between. The CDR3 DNA sequence: TGCGCCAGCAGCTTGGGCGTGAGCTCTGGAAACACCATATATTTT. Protein product: CASSLGVSSGNTIYF. Complete variable domain (other parts from reference TRBV5-1 and TRBJ1-3): KAGVTQTPRYLIKTRGQQVTLSCSPISGHRSVSWYQQTPGQGLQFLFEYFSETQRNKGNFPGRFSGRQFSNSRSEMNVSTLELGDSALYLCASSLGVSSGNTIYFGEGSWLTVV.

The V and J genes are TRBV5-4 and TRBJ1-3; D might be TRBD1 (6 bases). The ends were cut back, 4 bases at V and 1 base at J, with 9 bases in the middle. This CDR3 comprises 14 residues. The germline V gene encodes CDR1 SGHNT and CDR2 YYREEE (reference sequence). CDR3 protein: CASSRDRSGNTIYF. As DNA, the CDR3 is TGTGCCAGCAGCCGAGACAGGTCTGGAAACACCATATATTTT.